Listed here are 6 T cell receptor beta chains from one sample, sequenced in a study of cytomegalovirus exposure and HLA in healthy donors. The PCR had 60 Vbeta and 13 Jbeta primers. TCRdb's table, derived via immunoSEQ multiplex PCR, lists solely in-frame clones and lacks some. The repertoire holds more than 120,000 clones, with 65% to 85% as singletons. Sequencing was performed on PBMCs. Every receptor here comes from a male donor in good health and CMV-seronegative.

The CDR3 nucleotides are TGCGCCAGCAGCCCCCTTGCGGGAGATAATGAGCAGTTCTTC. Translating it yields CASSPLAGDNEQFF. The rearrangement links TRBV5-1 to TRBJ2-1; TRBD2 agrees at 7 bases. The germline CDR1 and CDR2 sequences are SGHRS and YFSETQ. This CDR3 comprises 14 residues. Germline trimming cut 4 bases from V and 7 bases from J; bases unmatched to any gene: 8.

CDR3: CASSRFEGALNTGELFF. The CDR3 DNA is TGTGCCAGCAGTAGATTCGAAGGGGCTCTGAACACCGGGGAGCTGTTTTTT. V is TRBV25-1 and J is TRBJ2-2, with TRBD1 as a possible D gene (5 bases). From germline, CDR1 is MGHDK and CDR2 SYGVNS. The CDR3 has 17 residues. With 5 bases removed from V and 1 base from J, the gap between germline ends came to 17 bases.

This clone has more than one count but fewer than ten. J is TRBJ1-1 and V is TRBV28, with D tentatively TRBD1 (5 bases). V lost 6 bases to trimming and J lost 5 bases, with 10 bases between them. Per the germline V gene, CDR1 is MDHEN and CDR2 is SYDVKM. CDR3 length: 12 residues. Here the CDR3 reads CASRQGRTEAFF. As DNA, the CDR3 is TGTGCCAGCAGGCAGGGTCGGACTGAAGCTTTCTTT.

V gene TRBV7-2 combines with J gene TRBJ1-1; TRBD1 agrees at 9 bases. The length of the CDR3 is 17 residues. V lost 4 bases and J lost 7; bases outside the gene matches: 16. Germline CDR1 SGHTA, CDR2 FQGNSA. CDR3 loop: CASSSPRDRATRGEAFF. CDR3 coding DNA: TGTGCCAGCAGCTCGCCCCGGGACAGGGCAACAAGGGGTGAAGCTTTCTTT.

This clone appeared a single time. This chain uses TRBV15 with TRBJ1-5, with a possible D match to TRBD1 (6 bases). Germline V gives CDR1 LNHNV, CDR2 YYDKDF (reference sequence). The CDR3 totals 14 residues. V was shortened by 5 bases and J by 1 base, with 9 bases between the two germline ends. This CDR3 reads CATSPQGSNQPQHF. CDR3 sequence (DNA): TGTGCCACCAGCCCCCAGGGGAGCAATCAGCCCCAGCATTTT.

This chain joins TRBV6-1 and TRBJ1-1; D is possibly TRBD1 (5 bases). The CDR3 has 13 residues. Germline CDR1 MNHNS, CDR2 SASEGT. V was pared by 6 bases and J by 4 bases, with 12 bases between. CDR3 sequence: CASRTQVPTEAFF. CDR3 nucleotide sequence: TGTGCCAGCAGGACACAGGTTCCCACTGAAGCTTTCTTT.